This T cell receptor (beta chain) was sequenced for a study of post-analysis software for immune sequencing data (dated by TCRdb to between 2014 and 2017). Context from the whole study: Disease courses on record covered relapsing-remitting, secondary progressive and progressive-relapsing multiple sclerosis, though some patients had no subtype annotation. The multiple sclerosis patient repertoires were compared with 11 previously published healthy control repertoires from donors aged roughly 6 to 27 years. A subset of samples was prepared in parallel using single-end sample barcoding, then pooled and co-amplified after Illumina adapter ligation.

To prepare the library, PCR was applied. Reads for this sample came from an Illumina HiSeq 2500. To reduce PCR and sequencing biases, unique molecular identifiers were built into the TCR beta cDNA libraries. Every 1 to 10 million input T cells yielded approximately 500,000 cDNA molecules, meaning each molecule approximated one T cell. The same protocol used for the earlier healthy control dataset was applied to prepare and sequence the patient libraries. Samples belonging to the same batch were prepared together, multiplexed and sequenced on a shared HiSeq lane. On the authors' methods: MIGEC was used to process the raw barcoded reads, and molecular identifier groups with only a single read were discarded before consensus assembly and CDR3 extraction. Clonotype tables were post-analysed with VDJtools, normalizing diversity by down-sampling all datasets to the smallest sample size. In repertoire overlap clustering, CDR3 amino acid sequences, but not nucleotide sequences, were matched to correct batch-related cross-sample contamination. The public reads were reanalyzed by TCRdb: fastp trimming at Q25, MiXCR alignment, in-frame beta chains only. Each entry is one CDR3 protein sequence, shown with its most common DNA and genes. What appears here as the V and J calls and clone size reflects TCRdb's work, not the paper's. The sample records some 700,000 distinct CDR3 sequences, over 45% of which are singletons. About 11% of the sample rests with the top ten.

Broad study findings and their caveats: The control group was slightly older than the multiple sclerosis patient group. Direct clustering with F measure revealed strong co-clustering of samples prepared in the same batch, which led to a batch-effect correction. Significantly lower normalized Chao1 diversity was found in multiple sclerosis patients than in controls, suggesting substantial peripheral T-cell clonal expansion. Significantly higher frequencies in patients than in controls were found for several TRBV segments, including TRBV5-6, TRBV5-1 and TRBV20-1.

TCR beta repertoires were profiled from peripheral blood of approximately 13 young patients with multiple sclerosis to demonstrate the VDJtools post-analysis software. Multiple sclerosis patients were children and adolescents aged roughly 6 to 17 years. The germline V gene (reference sequence) yields DFQATT for CDR1 and SNEGSKA for CDR2. Including cysteine and phenylalanine, the CDR3 has 15 amino acids. CDR3 DNA only is kept here, 45 bases in frame from base 1. V lost 1 base and J lost 7 bases; the stretch between them is 14 bases long. As regards this clonotype: This clone's antigen is unknown. It has no much larger one-base neighbor in the sample; base qualities were not kept.

The sequenced sample consisted of blood. The clonotype was recovered from a girl aged 2 to 9 with multiple sclerosis. Recombination connected TRBV20-1 to TRBJ1-6; possibly the D gene is TRBD1, per 6 matching bases. For the CDR3, the sequence is CSARAQTGGNSPLHF. The nucleotide sequence is given as TGCAGTGCTAGAGCCCAGACAGGCGGGAATTCACCCCTCCACTTT.